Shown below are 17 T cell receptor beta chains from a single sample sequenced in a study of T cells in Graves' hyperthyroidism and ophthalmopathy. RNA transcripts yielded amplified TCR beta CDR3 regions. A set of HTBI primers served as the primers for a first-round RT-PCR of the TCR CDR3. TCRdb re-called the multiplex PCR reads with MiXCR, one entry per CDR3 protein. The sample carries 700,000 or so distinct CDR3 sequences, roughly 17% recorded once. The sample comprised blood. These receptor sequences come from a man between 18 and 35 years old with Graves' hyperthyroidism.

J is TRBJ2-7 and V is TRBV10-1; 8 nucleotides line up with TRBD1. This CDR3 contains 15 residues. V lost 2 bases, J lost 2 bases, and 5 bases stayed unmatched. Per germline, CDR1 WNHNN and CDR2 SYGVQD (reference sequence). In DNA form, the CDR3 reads TGCGCCAGCAGTGAGACCAGGGGGCTTACCTACGAGCAGTACTTC. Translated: CASSETRGLTYEQYF.

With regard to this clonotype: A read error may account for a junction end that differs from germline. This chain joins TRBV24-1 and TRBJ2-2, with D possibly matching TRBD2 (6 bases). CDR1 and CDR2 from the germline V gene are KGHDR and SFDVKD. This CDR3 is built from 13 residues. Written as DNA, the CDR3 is TGTGCCTCGGCGGGACGCCCCACCGGGGAACTGTTTTTT. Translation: CASAGRPTGELFF.

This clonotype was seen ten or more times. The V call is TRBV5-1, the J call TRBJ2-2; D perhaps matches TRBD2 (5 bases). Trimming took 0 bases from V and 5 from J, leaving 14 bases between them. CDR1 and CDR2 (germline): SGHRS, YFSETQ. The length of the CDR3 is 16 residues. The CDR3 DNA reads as TGCGCCAGCAGCTTGGGACTACTCGTATGGACCGGGGAGCTGTTTTTT. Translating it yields CASSLGLLVWTGELFF. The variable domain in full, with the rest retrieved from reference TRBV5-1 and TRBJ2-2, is KAGVTQTPRYLIKTRGQQVTLSCSPISGHRSVSWYQQTPGQGLQFLFEYFSETQRNKGNFPGRFSGRQFSNSRSEMNVSTLELGDSALYLCASSLGLLVWTGELFFGEGSRLTVL.

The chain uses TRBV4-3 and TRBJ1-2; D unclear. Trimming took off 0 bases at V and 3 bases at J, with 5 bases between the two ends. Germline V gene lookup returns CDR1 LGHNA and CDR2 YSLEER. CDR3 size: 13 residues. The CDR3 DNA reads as TGCGCCAGCAGCCAAGATTGGGACTATGGCTACACCTTC. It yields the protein CASSQDWDYGYTF.

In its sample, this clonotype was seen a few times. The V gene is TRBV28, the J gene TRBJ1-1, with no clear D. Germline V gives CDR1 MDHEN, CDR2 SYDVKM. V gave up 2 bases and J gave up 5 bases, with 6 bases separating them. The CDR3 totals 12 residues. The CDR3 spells CASSLRLTEAFF. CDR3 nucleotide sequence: TGTGCCAGCAGTTTAAGGCTTACTGAAGCTTTCTTT.

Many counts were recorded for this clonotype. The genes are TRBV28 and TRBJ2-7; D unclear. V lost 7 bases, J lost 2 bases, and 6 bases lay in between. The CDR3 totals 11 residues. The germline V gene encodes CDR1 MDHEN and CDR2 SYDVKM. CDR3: CASMSTYEQYF. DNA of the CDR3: TGTGCCAGCATGTCAACCTACGAGCAGTACTTC.

The CDR3 loop is CASRKPGTDSYEQYF. The CDR3 bases are TGTGCCAGCAGGAAGCCCGGGACAGACTCATACGAGCAGTACTTC. The chain uses TRBV7-2 and TRBJ2-7, with 7 bases lining up with TRBD1. From germline, CDR1 is SGHTA and CDR2 FQGNSA. The junction had 12 bases not matched to a gene; V was cut back by 6 bases and J by 4 bases. The CDR3 sequence is 15 residues long.

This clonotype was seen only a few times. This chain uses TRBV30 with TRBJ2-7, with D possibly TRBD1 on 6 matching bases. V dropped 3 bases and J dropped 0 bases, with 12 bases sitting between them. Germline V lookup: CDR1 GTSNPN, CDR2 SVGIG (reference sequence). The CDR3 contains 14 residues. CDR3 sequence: CAWRLAGASYEQYF. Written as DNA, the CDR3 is TGTGCCTGGAGGCTGGCAGGGGCCTCCTACGAGCAGTACTTC. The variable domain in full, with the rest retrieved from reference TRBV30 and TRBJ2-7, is SQTIHQWPATLVQPVGSPLSLECTVEGTSNPNLYWYRQAAGRGLQLLFYSVGIGQISSEVPQNLSASRPQDRQFILSSKKLLLSDSGFYLCAWRLAGASYEQYFGPGTRLTVT.

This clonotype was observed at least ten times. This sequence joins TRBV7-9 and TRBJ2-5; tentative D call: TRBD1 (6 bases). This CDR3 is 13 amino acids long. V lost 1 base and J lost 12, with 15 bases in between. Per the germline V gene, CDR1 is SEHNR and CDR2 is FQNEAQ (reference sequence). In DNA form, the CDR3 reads TGTGCCAGCAGCTTAGAAGTAGGGGGACGAAAGTACTTC. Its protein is CASSLEVGGRKYF.

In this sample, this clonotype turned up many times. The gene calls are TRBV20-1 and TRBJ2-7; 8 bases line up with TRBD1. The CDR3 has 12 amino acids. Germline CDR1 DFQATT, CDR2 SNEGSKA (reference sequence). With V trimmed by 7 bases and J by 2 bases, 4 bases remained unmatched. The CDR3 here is CSVPTGAYEQYF. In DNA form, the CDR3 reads TGCAGTGTCCCGACAGGGGCCTACGAGCAGTACTTC.

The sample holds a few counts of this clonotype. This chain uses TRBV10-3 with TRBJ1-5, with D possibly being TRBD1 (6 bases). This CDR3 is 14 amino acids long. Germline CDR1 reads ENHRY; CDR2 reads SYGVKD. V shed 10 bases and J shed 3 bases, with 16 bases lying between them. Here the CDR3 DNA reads TGTGCCACTACGAAGGACAGTCACAATCAGCCCCAGCATTTT. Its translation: CATTKDSHNQPQHF.

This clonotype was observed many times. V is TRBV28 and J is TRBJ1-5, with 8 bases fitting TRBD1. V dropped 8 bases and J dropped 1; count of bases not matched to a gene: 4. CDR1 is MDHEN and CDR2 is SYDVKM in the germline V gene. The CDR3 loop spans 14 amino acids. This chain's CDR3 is CASQQGDSNQPQHF. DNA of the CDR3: TGTGCCAGCCAACAGGGGGACAGCAATCAGCCCCAGCATTTT. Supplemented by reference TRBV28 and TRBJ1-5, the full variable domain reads DVKVTQSSRYLVKRTGEKVFLECVQDMDHENMFWYRQDPGLGLRLIYFSYDVKMKEKGDIPEGYSVSREKKERFSLILESASTNQTSMYLCASQQGDSNQPQHFGDGTRLSIL.

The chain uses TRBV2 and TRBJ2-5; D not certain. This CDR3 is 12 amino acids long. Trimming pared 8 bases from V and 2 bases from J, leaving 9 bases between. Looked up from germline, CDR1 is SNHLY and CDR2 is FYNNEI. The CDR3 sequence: CASGAPQETQYF. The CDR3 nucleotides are TGTGCCAGCGGCGCCCCACAAGAGACCCAGTACTTC.

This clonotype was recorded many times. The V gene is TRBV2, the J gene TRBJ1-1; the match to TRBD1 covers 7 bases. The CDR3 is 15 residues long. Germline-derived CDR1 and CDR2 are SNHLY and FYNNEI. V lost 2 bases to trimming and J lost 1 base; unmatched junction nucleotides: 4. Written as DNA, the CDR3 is TGTGCCAGCAGTGAAACACGACAGGGGAACACTGAAGCTTTCTTT. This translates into CASSETRQGNTEAFF.

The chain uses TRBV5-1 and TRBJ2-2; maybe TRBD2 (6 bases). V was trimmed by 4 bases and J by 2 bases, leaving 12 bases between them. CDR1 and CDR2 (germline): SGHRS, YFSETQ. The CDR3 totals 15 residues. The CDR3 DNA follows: TGCGCCAGCAGCGAGCTAGCGATCAACACCGGGGAGCTGTTTTTT. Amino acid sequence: CASSELAINTGELFF. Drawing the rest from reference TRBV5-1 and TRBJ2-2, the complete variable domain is KAGVTQTPRYLIKTRGQQVTLSCSPISGHRSVSWYQQTPGQGLQFLFEYFSETQRNKGNFPGRFSGRQFSNSRSEMNVSTLELGDSALYLCASSELAINTGELFFGEGSRLTVL.

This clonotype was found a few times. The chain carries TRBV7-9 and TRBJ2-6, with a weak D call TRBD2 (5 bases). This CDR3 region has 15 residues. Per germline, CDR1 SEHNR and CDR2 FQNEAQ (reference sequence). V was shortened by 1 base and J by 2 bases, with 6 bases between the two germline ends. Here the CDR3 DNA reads TGTGCCAGCAGCTTAGACGGGACTGGGGCCAACGTCCTGACTTTC. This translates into CASSLDGTGANVLTF. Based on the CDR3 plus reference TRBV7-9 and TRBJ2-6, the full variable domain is DTGVSQNPRHKITKRGQNVTFRCDPISEHNRLYWYRQTLGQGPEFLTYFQNEAQLEKSRLLSDRFSAERPKGSFSTLEIQRTEQGDSAMYLCASSLDGTGANVLTFGAGSRLTVL.

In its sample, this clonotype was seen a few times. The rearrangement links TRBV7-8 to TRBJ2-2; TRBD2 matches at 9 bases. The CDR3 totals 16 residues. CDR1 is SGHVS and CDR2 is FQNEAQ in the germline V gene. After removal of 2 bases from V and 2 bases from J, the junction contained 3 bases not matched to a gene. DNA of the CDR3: TGTGCCAGCAGCTTAATGACTAGCGGAAACACCGGGGAGCTGTTTTTT. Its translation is CASSLMTSGNTGELFF.